The 32 T cell receptor beta chains below all came from one sample that was sequenced in a study of OX40 agonist ivuxolimab in advanced cancers. Here immunoSEQ multiplex PCR was the method, and the copy in TCRdb shows in-frame clones only, minus some. The table has fewer than 95,000 clones, approximately 90% seen once. The material was CD4+ or CD8+ T cells sorted from blood, obtained in a trial of the OX40 agonist ivuxolimab. The receptors shown here come from an adult with an advanced solid tumor such as melanoma, head and neck, liver or kidney cancer.

The rearrangement uses TRBV6-5 and TRBJ2-2, with TRBD2 matching 7 bases. CDR1 and CDR2 from the germline V gene are MNHEY and SVGAGI. This CDR3 is 13 amino acids long. V shed 4 bases, J shed 5 bases, and the junction held 1 base outside the gene matches. The CDR3 region has the DNA TGTGCCAGCAGTTGGCGGGGGACCGGGGAGCTGTTTTTT. Residues: CASSWRGTGELFF.

V usage is TRBV10-3 and J usage is TRBJ2-1; 8 nucleotides line up with TRBD2. The ends lost 5 bases at V and 2 bases at J; junction bases unmatched: 2. The CDR3 is 14 amino acids. Germline CDR1 reads ENHRY; CDR2 reads SYGVKD. CDR3 residues: CAISPGGAYNEQFF. The DNA for the CDR3 is TGTGCCATCAGTCCCGGGGGGGCCTACAATGAGCAGTTCTTC.

V gene TRBV11-2 combines with J gene TRBJ2-2; tentatively, D is TRBD2 (5 bases). The ends were cut back, 5 bases at V and 6 bases at J, with 16 bases in the middle. This CDR3 is built from 15 residues. Germline-derived CDR1 and CDR2 are SGHAT and FQNNGV. The CDR3 loop reads CASSHTRTSAGELFF. The CDR3 nucleotides are TGTGCCAGCAGCCATACTAGGACGTCGGCCGGGGAGCTGTTTTTT. The full variable domain, with the rest looked up from reference TRBV11-2 and TRBJ2-2, is EAGVAQSPRYKIIEKRQSVAFWCNPISGHATLYWYQQILGQGPKLLIQFQNNGVVDDSQLPKDRFSAERLKGVDSTLKIQPAKLEDSAVYLCASSHTRTSAGELFFGEGSRLTVL.

V is TRBV5-1 and J is TRBJ2-1; D could derive from TRBD1 or TRBD2 (5 bases each). Germline V gene data show CDR1 as SGHRS and CDR2 as YFSETQ. Trimming stripped 5 bases from V and 8 bases from J, with 11 bases between. The CDR3 runs to 12 residues. CDR3 residues: CASRVGTDEQFF. The CDR3 nucleotides are TGCGCCAGCAGAGTTGGGACGGATGAGCAGTTCTTC.

The gene calls are TRBV2 and TRBJ2-7; 14 bases align to TRBD2. The J segment lost 3 bases and the V segment lost 7 bases, leaving 20 bases of the junction unmatched. In germline, CDR1 is SNHLY, CDR2 FYNNEI. The CDR3 sequence is 20 residues long. The CDR3 DNA reads as TGTGCCAGCAAAACGCCGCTTGGGACTAGCGGGAGAAGGGGCGACTACGAGCAGTACTTC. Translation: CASKTPLGTSGRRGDYEQYF.

The chain recombines TRBV29-1 with TRBJ2-1, with D maybe TRBD2 (6 bases). The CDR3 covers 15 residues. V lost 3 bases, J lost 0 bases, and 12 bases lay in between. The germline CDR1 and CDR2 sequences are SQVTM and ANQGSEA. CDR3 in amino acids: CSVDGTLSSYNEQFF. The CDR3 nucleotides read TGCAGCGTTGACGGGACTTTGAGCTCCTACAATGAGCAGTTCTTC.

The chain joins TRBV6-1 to TRBJ2-3; D not certain. V was shortened by 7 bases and J by 4 bases, with 15 bases between the two germline ends. From germline, CDR1 is MNHNS and CDR2 SASEGT. The CDR3 consists of 14 residues. The CDR3 bases are TGTGCCAGCACTATGACTGACGCCTCAGATACGCAGTATTTT. It specifies CASTMTDASDTQYF.

The genes are TRBV28 and TRBJ1-1; the D gene is possibly TRBD1 (5 bases). The CDR3 runs to 14 residues. Trimming removed 6 bases at V and 3 bases at J, with 14 bases between. In germline, CDR1 is MDHEN, CDR2 SYDVKM. The CDR3 reads CASRTHLGDTEAFF. CDR3 in DNA: TGTGCCAGCAGAACACATTTGGGGGACACTGAAGCTTTCTTT.

The chain uses TRBV7-3 and TRBJ2-3, with 9 bases aligning to TRBD2. After removal of 3 bases from V and 1 base from J, the junction contained 2 bases not matched to a gene. The CDR3 has 15 residues. The germline V gene has CDR1 SGHTA and CDR2 FQGTGA. As DNA, the CDR3 is TGTGCCAGCAGCTTTAGCGGGGGTGGCACAGATACGCAGTATTTT. Amino acid sequence: CASSFSGGGTDTQYF.

V gene TRBV10-3 combines with J gene TRBJ2-6, with D perhaps TRBD2 (7 bases). Germline V lookup: CDR1 ENHRY, CDR2 SYGVKD. The CDR3 has 16 amino acids. V was cut by 3 bases and J by 3 bases, with 12 bases left in between. Here the CDR3 DNA reads TGTGCCATCAGTGAATGGGGGGGCGGTGGGGCCAACGTCCTGACTTTC. Amino acid sequence: CAISEWGGGGANVLTF.

The chain carries TRBV10-3 and TRBJ2-3; weak D call: TRBD2 (6 bases). V dropped 7 bases and J dropped 3 bases, with 8 bases sitting between them. The germline CDR1 and CDR2 sequences are ENHRY and SYGVKD. The CDR3 is 12 amino acids. The CDR3 DNA is TGTGCCATCAATGGGGGGACAGATACGCAGTATTTT. This translates into CAINGGTDTQYF.

The CDR3 reads CASSLTGGSGYTF. CDR3 nucleotide sequence: TGTGCCAGCAGCCTTACAGGGGGGAGTGGCTACACCTTC. The rearrangement uses TRBV7-2 and TRBJ1-2, with TRBD1 matching 8 bases. With 5 bases clipped from V and 7 bases from J, the junction kept 6 bases outside the gene matches. Germline V gene lookup returns CDR1 SGHTA and CDR2 FQGNSA. This CDR3 contains 13 residues.

V and J are TRBV7-2 and TRBJ1-1; D is unresolved. The V and J ends lost 1 base and 7 bases respectively, with 7 bases between them. The germline CDR1 and CDR2 sequences are SGHTA and FQGNSA. CDR3 size: 12 residues. The CDR3 here is CASSLGGYEAFF. Here the CDR3 DNA reads TGTGCCAGCAGCTTAGGAGGCTATGAAGCTTTCTTT.

In its sample, this clone was seen a few times. The chain links TRBV6-1 to TRBJ1-3; D may be TRBD1 (6 bases). The CDR3 covers 15 residues. Trimming removed 10 bases at V and 4 bases at J, with 20 bases between. Germline CDR1 is MNHNS and CDR2 is SASEGT. The CDR3 here is CATTFTGLTGNTIYF. For the CDR3, the DNA is TGTGCCACCACCTTCACAGGGTTAACGGGAAACACCATATATTTT.

The genes are TRBV6-4 and TRBJ2-3; D is unclear. This CDR3 has 11 residues. Germline CDR1 and CDR2: MRHNA and SNTAGT. The ends were cut back, 4 bases at V and 6 bases at J, with 5 bases in the middle. The CDR3 loop reads CASSVGDTQYF. CDR3 bases: TGTGCCAGCAGTGTAGGGGATACGCAGTATTTT.

The V and J genes are TRBV5-1 and TRBJ2-5; D remains ambiguous. The V end was cut by 1 base, the J end by 5 bases, with 12 bases between. Per the germline V gene, CDR1 is SGHRS and CDR2 is YFSETQ. This CDR3 spans 14 amino acids. For the CDR3, the DNA is TGCGCCAGCAGCTTGTTATCGTCGGTGGAGACCCAGTACTTC. Its protein product is CASSLLSSVETQYF.

This rearrangement joins TRBV19 to TRBJ2-5; 10 nucleotides agree with TRBD1. Per germline, CDR1 LNHDA and CDR2 SQIVND (reference sequence). With V trimmed by 6 bases and J by 2 bases, 0 bases remained unmatched. The CDR3 length is 13 residues. In DNA form, the CDR3 reads TGTGCCAGTAGGGACAGGGGGCAAGAGACCCAGTACTTC. Translation: CASRDRGQETQYF. Using reference TRBV19 and TRBJ2-5 for the parts outside the CDR3, the full variable domain is DGGITQSPKYLFRKEGQNVTLSCEQNLNHDAMYWYRQDPGQGLRLIYYSQIVNDFQKGDIAEGYSVSREKKESFPLTVTSAQKNPTAFYLCASRDRGQETQYFGPGTRLLVL.

This chain joins TRBV4-1 and TRBJ1-2, with D possibly TRBD1 on 6 matching bases. Germline values: CDR1 MGHRA, CDR2 YSYEKL. Trimming stripped 1 base from V and 3 bases from J, with 18 bases between. This CDR3 is 17 amino acids long. The CDR3 DNA is TGCGCCAGCAGCCAAGTTTCCACAGGGAGAGGCGACTATGGCTACACCTTC. Its protein is CASSQVSTGRGDYGYTF.

In DNA form, the CDR3 reads TGTGCCAGCAGTTTGGTTGTGGGGACAGGGGGAAATCAGCCCCAGCATTTT. Protein: CASSLVVGTGGNQPQHF. The V and J genes are TRBV28 and TRBJ1-5; 11 positions match TRBD1. CDR1 MDHEN and CDR2 SYDVKM come from the germline V gene. Losses at the gene ends were 3 bases for V and 4 bases for J; bases not matched to a gene: 8. The CDR3 runs 17 residues.

The chain employs TRBV7-2 and TRBJ1-4, with D maybe TRBD1 (6 bases). Per germline, CDR1 SGHTA and CDR2 FQGNSA. CDR3 length: 15 amino acids. V gave up 5 bases and J gave up 3 bases, with 13 bases separating them. Here the CDR3 reads CASSAEGQANEKLFF. DNA for the CDR3: TGTGCCAGCAGCGCCGAGGGACAAGCTAATGAAAAACTGTTTTTT.

This rearrangement joins TRBV9 to TRBJ2-5; 9 bases match TRBD2. The CDR3 consists of 15 residues. J was trimmed by 5 bases and V by 0 bases; bases with no gene match: 5. Germline-derived CDR1 and CDR2 are SGDLS and YYNGEE. The CDR3 loop is CASSVGVAGAETQYF. For the CDR3, the DNA is TGTGCCAGCAGCGTAGGGGTAGCGGGGGCTGAGACCCAGTACTTC. Full variable domain (rest looked up from reference TRBV9 and TRBJ2-5): DSGVTQTPKHLITATGQRVTLRCSPRSGDLSVYWYQQSLDQGLQFLIQYYNGEERAKGNILERFSAQQFPDLHSELNLSSLELGDSALYFCASSVGVAGAETQYFGPGTRLLVL.

This clone was counted between two and nine times. Different DNA sequences within this sample yield the same CDR3. This chain uses TRBV18 with TRBJ2-1; D might be TRBD1 (5 bases). The CDR3 extends over 14 amino acids. With 0 bases removed from V and 5 bases from J, the gap between germline ends came to 8 bases. The V gene's germline CDR1 is KGHSH and CDR2 LQKENI. CDR3 coding DNA: TGTGCCAGCTCACCACCGGCAGGGAACAATGAGCAGTTCTTC. Translating it yields CASSPPAGNNEQFF. Looking up the rest from reference TRBV18 and TRBJ2-1 gives the full variable domain: NAGVMQNPRHLVRRRGQEARLRCSPMKGHSHVYWYRQLPEEGLKFMVYLQKENIIDESGMPKERFSAEFPKEGPSILRIQQVVRGDSAAYFCASSPPAGNNEQFFGPGTRLTVL.

The DNA of the CDR3 is TGCGCCAGCAGCTCCGGGACAGGGAGACAAAACACTGAAGCTTTCTTT. Protein product: CASSSGTGRQNTEAFF. The V gene is TRBV5-1, the J gene TRBJ1-1, with 9 positions matching TRBD1. This CDR3 has 16 residues. J lost 2 bases, V lost 3 bases, and 8 bases had no gene match. Looked up from germline, CDR1 is SGHRS and CDR2 is YFSETQ. Complete variable domain (other parts from reference TRBV5-1 and TRBJ1-1): KAGVTQTPRYLIKTRGQQVTLSCSPISGHRSVSWYQQTPGQGLQFLFEYFSETQRNKGNFPGRFSGRQFSNSRSEMNVSTLELGDSALYLCASSSGTGRQNTEAFFGQGTRLTVV.

J is TRBJ1-2 and V is TRBV7-8; 10 bases line up with TRBD1. The germline V gene has CDR1 SGHVS and CDR2 FQNEAQ. Trimming took 5 bases from V and 7 from J; bases not matched to a gene: 7. The CDR3 spans 14 residues. DNA of the CDR3: TGTGCCAGCAGCCCTCCCGGGACAGGGGTTGGCTACACCTTC. Translation gives CASSPPGTGVGYTF.

This clone was seen a few times. Other DNA sequences in this specimen translate into the identical CDR3. This chain links TRBV5-4 with TRBJ1-2; no definite D call. Germline V lookup: CDR1 SGHNT, CDR2 YYREEE (reference sequence). This CDR3 spans 13 amino acids. Trimming cost V 0 bases and J 2 bases, with 5 bases left between them. The DNA of the CDR3 is TGTGCCAGCAGCTTGGGGCAGAACTATGGCTACACCTTC. Amino acid sequence: CASSLGQNYGYTF.

This chain uses TRBV28 with TRBJ1-5, with D uncertain. The V end was cut by 6 bases, the J end by 4 bases, with 7 bases between. The germline V gene has CDR1 MDHEN and CDR2 SYDVKM. The CDR3 spans 12 residues. The CDR3 DNA reads TGTGCCAGCAGCCGATCGAATCAGCCCCAGCATTTT. It is translated as CASSRSNQPQHF.

The genes are TRBV5-1 and TRBJ2-5; 7 bases align to TRBD2. The CDR3 covers 16 residues. J lost 0 bases, V lost 0 bases, and 5 bases had no gene match. CDR1 and CDR2 (germline): SGHRS, YFSETQ. This CDR3 is CASSLVASGNQETQYF. The CDR3 DNA follows: TGCGCCAGCAGCTTGGTGGCTAGCGGAAACCAAGAGACCCAGTACTTC. Together with reference TRBV5-1 and TRBJ2-5, the CDR3 gives the full variable domain: KAGVTQTPRYLIKTRGQQVTLSCSPISGHRSVSWYQQTPGQGLQFLFEYFSETQRNKGNFPGRFSGRQFSNSRSEMNVSTLELGDSALYLCASSLVASGNQETQYFGPGTRLLVL.

This sequence joins TRBV6-4 and TRBJ1-1; D is possibly TRBD1 (6 bases). Germline CDR1 and CDR2: MRHNA and SNTAGT. Trimming left V 5 bases short and J 8 bases short, with 24 bases between. CDR3 length: 16 residues. DNA for the CDR3: TGTGCCAGCAGTCCCACCGCCGGGACACCTCCACCGGAAGCTTTCTTT. This translates into CASSPTAGTPPPEAFF.

The chain carries TRBV19 and TRBJ2-3, with TRBD2 as a possible D gene (7 bases). Germline CDR1 reads LNHDA; CDR2 reads SQIVND (reference sequence). V was trimmed by 5 bases and J by 1 base, leaving 16 bases between them. This CDR3 region has 16 residues. CDR3 DNA sequence: TGTGCCAGTAGTTCCTCTAAGGGGGGGCGCACAGATACGCAGTATTTT. Protein product: CASSSSKGGRTDTQYF.

The J gene is TRBJ2-3, the V gene TRBV6-1; 7 bases fit TRBD2. The germline V gene encodes CDR1 MNHNS and CDR2 SASEGT. The CDR3 covers 15 residues. The junction had 9 bases not matched to a gene; V was cut back by 6 bases and J by 3 bases. As DNA, the CDR3 is TGTGCCAGCAGACTTGAGATGGGAGGGACAGATACGCAGTATTTT. It specifies CASRLEMGGTDTQYF.

The V gene is TRBV11-3, the J gene TRBJ2-1, with no clear D. The germline V and J ends were trimmed by 5 bases and 5 bases, with 13 bases remaining between them. CDR1 is SGHNT, CDR2 YENEEA, per germline. The CDR3 has 14 residues. The CDR3 sequence is CASSPGPSNNEQFF. CDR3 nucleotide sequence: TGTGCCAGCAGCCCTGGACCATCTAACAATGAGCAGTTCTTC.

The chain is built from TRBV6-5 and TRBJ2-7, with 9 bases aligning to TRBD1. J gave up 5 bases and V 1 base, and 3 bases lay outside the gene matches. CDR3 size: 14 residues. CDR1 is MNHEY, CDR2 SVGAGI, per germline. CDR3 residues: CASSYLGQGDEQYF. DNA for the CDR3: TGTGCCAGCAGTTACTTGGGACAGGGCGACGAGCAGTACTTC.